What follows is one T cell receptor (beta chain) and its context. Its specificity is unknown. The CDR3 covers 16 residues. V dropped 0 bases and J dropped 7 bases, with 16 bases sitting between them. The germline CDR1 and CDR2 sequences are LGHNA and YNFKEQ. cDNA libraries for TCR alpha and TCR beta, carrying sample barcodes and UMIs, came from 5'RACE with constant-segment primers. TCRdb fed the 5' RACE reads into MiXCR, producing one record per CDR3 protein. The repertoire has roughly 250,000 distinct CDR3 sequences, approximately 16% of them found once; the top ten carry about 4%. The sample is drawn from a study of T-cell memory formation after mild COVID-19. Study-level findings and limits: Mainly in CM and EM were contracting CD4+ clones; CD8+ were in EMRA.

The chain has TRBV4-2 and TRBJ1-5; the D is unclear. Sample: PBMCs or a T cell subset sorted from them (not recorded which). This clonotype was obtained from a man between 18 and 29 years old who had mild COVID-19 (a few samples of this study predate the infection). Cell type and time point are not known. CDR3 sequence: CASSQEVGDGGQPQHF. CDR3 DNA sequence: TGTGCCAGCAGCCAAGAAGTAGGAGACGGCGGCCAGCCCCAGCATTTT.